Shown below are 21 T cell receptor beta chains from a single sample sequenced in a study of shared clonotypes between healthy human individuals. The protocol was immunoSEQ multiplex PCR, while the TCRdb copy is restricted to in-frame clones and leaves out a portion. The sample lists a few hundred thousand clones; roughly four fifths were seen once. The sequenced sample consisted of PBMCs. All receptors derive from a woman aged 35 to 49 in good health. Some clones in this sample may be carry-over from other donors' samples.

At least ten counts were recorded for this clone. J is TRBJ2-1 and V is TRBV4-2, with a weak D call TRBD2 (7 bases). V shed 3 bases and J shed 7 bases, with 43 bases lying between them. This CDR3 is built from 24 residues. Germline V CDR1 and CDR2: LGHNA, YNFKEQ. The CDR3 coding sequence is TGTGCCAGCAGCCACCCCCGTCCGACGGGGGCGAAGTGGCTAGCGGAGCCCGGGGGGAATGAGCAGTTCTTC. Translating it yields CASSHPRPTGAKWLAEPGGNEQFF.

This clone is a singleton in its sample. The chain carries TRBV30 and TRBJ2-5; unclear D gene. The CDR3 sequence is 14 residues long. V dropped 3 bases and J dropped 2 bases, with 13 bases sitting between them. Looked up from germline, CDR1 is GTSNPN and CDR2 is SVGIG (reference sequence). In DNA, the CDR3 is TGTGCCTGGAGAGTCCCGGACGGTCAAGAGACCCAGTACTTC. Protein sequence: CAWRVPDGQETQYF.

This clone appeared once. The gene calls are TRBV7-2 and TRBJ2-7; 9 bases map to TRBD2. CDR3 size: 15 residues. From germline, CDR1 is SGHTA and CDR2 FQGNSA. V was pared by 4 bases and J by 2 bases, with 6 bases of the junction left unmatched. This chain's CDR3 is CASSWGTSSPYEQYF. CDR3 nucleotides: TGTGCCAGCAGCTGGGGGACTAGCAGCCCCTACGAGCAGTACTTC.

This clone was recorded only once. This chain connects TRBV21-1 to TRBJ2-7. TRBV21-1 is recorded as a pseudogene. The CDR3 is 13 amino acids. CDR3 sequence (DNA): TGTGCCAGCAGCAAGGGGACGGTCTTCGAGCAGTACTTC. It specifies CASSKGTVFEQYF.

In DNA, the CDR3 is TGTGCCAGCAGTGGCGATAGGGGGAGCAATCAGCCCCAGCATTTT. Its translation is CASSGDRGSNQPQHF. V and J are TRBV2 and TRBJ1-5; the D gene is possibly TRBD1 (6 bases). V was pared by 4 bases and J by 1 base, with 11 bases between. Per the germline V gene, CDR1 is SNHLY and CDR2 is FYNNEI. This CDR3 has 15 amino acids.

V is TRBV19 and J is TRBJ2-6; possibly TRBD2 for D (5 bases). The CDR3 runs to 18 residues. With 6 bases removed from V and 0 bases from J, the gap between germline ends came to 18 bases. From germline, CDR1 is LNHDA and CDR2 SQIVND (reference sequence). The CDR3, as DNA: TGTGCCAGTAGCCCCAGAGTATGGCGGGTCTCTGGGGCCAACGTCCTGACTTTC. It is translated as CASSPRVWRVSGANVLTF.

About this clone itself: Other DNA sequences in this sample translate to the same CDR3. This rearrangement joins TRBV19 to TRBJ1-1, with D possibly TRBD1 on 6 matching bases. This CDR3 is built from 13 residues. Trimming took 3 bases from V and 5 from J, leaving 10 bases between them. Per the germline V gene, CDR1 is LNHDA and CDR2 is SQIVND (reference sequence). CDR3 in amino acids: CASSIGGATEAFF. As DNA, the CDR3 is TGTGCCAGTAGTATTGGGGGGGCGACTGAAGCTTTCTTT.

This clone was seen just once. The J gene is TRBJ2-1, the V gene TRBV11-2; 8 nucleotides align to TRBD2. Germline V gene lookup returns CDR1 SGHAT and CDR2 FQNNGV. V trimming: 5 bases; J trimming: 7 bases; junction bases outside the gene matches: 10. The CDR3 covers 15 residues. CDR3 in amino acids: CASSQGRLASNEQFF. CDR3 coding DNA: TGTGCCAGCAGCCAAGGGAGACTAGCGAGTAATGAGCAGTTCTTC. The full variable domain, its missing parts supplied by reference TRBV11-2 and TRBJ2-1, is EAGVAQSPRYKIIEKRQSVAFWCNPISGHATLYWYQQILGQGPKLLIQFQNNGVVDDSQLPKDRFSAERLKGVDSTLKIQPAKLEDSAVYLCASSQGRLASNEQFFGPGTRLTVL.

Note on this clone: In the same sample, other DNA sequences code for this CDR3. The chain links TRBV5-1 to TRBJ2-1, with 11 positions matching TRBD1. The CDR3 runs 15 residues. Germline V lookup: CDR1 SGHRS, CDR2 YFSETQ. Germline trimming cut 4 bases from V and 2 bases from J; bases unmatched to any gene: 2. In DNA, the CDR3 is TGCGCCAGCAGCCTGGGACAGGGGGCCTACAATGAGCAGTTCTTC. Amino acid sequence: CASSLGQGAYNEQFF.

This chain joins TRBV15 and TRBJ2-2, with D possibly matching TRBD1 (6 bases). This CDR3 is built from 15 residues. The ends were cut back, 1 base at V and 0 bases at J, with 6 bases in the middle. The V gene's germline CDR1 is LNHNV and CDR2 YYDKDF (reference sequence). The CDR3: CATSRGGPNTGELFF. The CDR3 nucleotides read TGTGCCACCAGCAGAGGGGGGCCGAACACCGGGGAGCTGTTTTTT.

This clone came up once. This rearrangement joins TRBV7-2 to TRBJ2-7; no firm D call. Per germline, CDR1 SGHTA and CDR2 FQGNSA. This CDR3 is built from 11 residues. V shed 5 bases and J shed 1 base, with 3 bases lying between them. DNA of the CDR3: TGTGCCAGCAGCGGTTCCTACGAGCAGTACTTC. It specifies CASSGSYEQYF.

This clone was seen many times. The gene calls are TRBV4-2 and TRBJ2-3, with D possibly called TRBD1 or TRBD2 (6 bases each). CDR1 and CDR2 from the germline V gene are LGHNA and YNFKEQ. The CDR3 runs 16 residues. The V and J ends lost 1 base and 6 bases respectively, with 17 bases between them. The CDR3 DNA reads TGTGCCAGCAGCCAAGCGGGGGCTGGTAGCGCGGATACGCAGTATTTT. It translates to CASSQAGAGSADTQYF.

The chain carries TRBV28 and TRBJ1-2; D is possibly TRBD1 (6 bases). Trimming removed 10 bases at V and 4 bases at J, with 16 bases between. This CDR3 is built from 13 residues. The V gene's germline CDR1 is MDHEN and CDR2 SYDVKM. CDR3 in amino acids: CATWEGGVYGYTF. CDR3 bases: TGTGCCACATGGGAGGGGGGAGTCTATGGCTACACCTTC.

V gene TRBV7-3 combines with J gene TRBJ1-2, with TRBD1 identical over 10 bases. The trim removed 4 bases at V and 6 bases at J, leaving 2 bases unmatched. Germline CDR1 SGHTA, CDR2 FQGTGA. The CDR3 runs to 13 residues. The CDR3 reads CASSWGTGDGYTF. Here the CDR3 DNA reads TGTGCCAGCAGCTGGGGGACAGGGGATGGCTACACCTTC.

The V call is TRBV5-1, the J call TRBJ1-2; 7 bases map to TRBD1. J lost 4 bases, V lost 0 bases, and 3 bases had no gene match. This CDR3 has 14 amino acids. From germline, CDR1 is SGHRS and CDR2 YFSETQ. The CDR3: CASSLEGQSYGYTF. CDR3 sequence (DNA): TGCGCCAGCAGCTTGGAGGGACAGTCCTATGGCTACACCTTC.

This clone occurred many times. The chain couples TRBV29-1 to TRBJ1-3, with 9 bases aligning to TRBD1. Germline CDR1 reads SQVTM; CDR2 reads ANQGSEA. The CDR3 consists of 15 residues. Unmatched junction bases numbered 10, after V lost 6 bases and J lost 4 bases. CDR3 DNA sequence: TGCAGCGTCAGTCCCGGGACAGGGATGGGAAACACCATATATTTT. It encodes CSVSPGTGMGNTIYF.

CDR3 sequence: CASSLGGGNTGELFF. The DNA for the CDR3 is TGTGCCAGCAGCTTAGGCGGGGGGAACACCGGGGAGCTGTTTTTT. The rearrangement uses TRBV7-7 and TRBJ2-2, with 7 positions matching TRBD2. Germline CDR1 SSHAT, CDR2 FNYEAQ (reference sequence). The CDR3 has 15 amino acids. Trimming removed 1 base from V and 1 base from J; junction bases left unmatched: 0.

CDR3 in DNA: TGTGCCAGTAGTAAGCAGGGACAGACCAACACCGGGGAGCTGTTTTTT. As protein: CASSKQGQTNTGELFF. The chain has TRBV19 and TRBJ2-2, with 7 positions matching TRBD1. Germline V CDR1 and CDR2: LNHDA, SQIVND (reference sequence). V shed 4 bases and J 2 bases; nucleotides not matched to a gene: 7. This CDR3 is built from 16 residues.

Comment on this clone: Different DNA sequences within this sample yield the same CDR3. The rearrangement uses TRBV4-2 and TRBJ2-3; 12 bases are a match to TRBD2. With V trimmed by 4 bases and J by 0 bases, 8 bases remained unmatched. This CDR3 comprises 18 residues. The germline V gene encodes CDR1 LGHNA and CDR2 YNFKEQ. The DNA for the CDR3 is TGTGCCAGCAGCCTGGAGGGAACTAGCGGGAGGAGCACAGATACGCAGTATTTT. Encoded protein: CASSLEGTSGRSTDTQYF.

The J gene is TRBJ2-7, the V gene TRBV23-1, with a possible D match to TRBD1 (6 bases). TRBV23-1 is reported as an ORF; its role is uncertain. The CDR3 totals 15 residues. V dropped 1 base and J dropped 4 bases, with 14 bases sitting between them. CDR3 in DNA: TGCGCCAGCAGTCAATGGGCAGGGGTTAAGTACGAGCAGTACTTC. It translates to CASSQWAGVKYEQYF.

The V gene is TRBV12-2, the J gene TRBJ2-7. TRBV12-2 is flagged as a pseudogene. The CDR3 runs to 19 residues. This CDR3 reads CASRLAGLAGSASSYEQYF. CDR3 DNA: TGTGCAAGTCGCTTAGCGGGGCTAGCTGGGAGTGCGAGCTCCTACGAGCAGTACTTC.